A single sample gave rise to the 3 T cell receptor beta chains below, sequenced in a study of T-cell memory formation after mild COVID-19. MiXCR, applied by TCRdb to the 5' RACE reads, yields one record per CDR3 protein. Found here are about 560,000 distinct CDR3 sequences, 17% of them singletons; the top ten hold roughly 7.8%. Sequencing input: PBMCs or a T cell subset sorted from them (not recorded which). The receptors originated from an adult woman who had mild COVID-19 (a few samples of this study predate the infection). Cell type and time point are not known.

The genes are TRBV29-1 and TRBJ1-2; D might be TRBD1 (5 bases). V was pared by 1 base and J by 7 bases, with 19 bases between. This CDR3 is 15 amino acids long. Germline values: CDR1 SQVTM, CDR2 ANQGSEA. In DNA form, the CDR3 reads TGCAGCGTTGAAGCCCTGCGGGGGATGGGCTTTGGCTACACCTTC. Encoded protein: CSVEALRGMGFGYTF.

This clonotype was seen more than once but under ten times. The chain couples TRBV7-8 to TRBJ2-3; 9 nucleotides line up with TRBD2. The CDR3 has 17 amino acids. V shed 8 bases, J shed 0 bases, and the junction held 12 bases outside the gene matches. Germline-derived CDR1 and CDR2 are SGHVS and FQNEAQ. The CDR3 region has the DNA TGTGCCAGCTTCCTTAGCGGGGGCCGAATAAGCACAGATACGCAGTATTTT. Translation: CASFLSGGRISTDTQYF. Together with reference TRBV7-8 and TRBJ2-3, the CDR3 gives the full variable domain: GAGVSQSPRYKVAKRGQDVALRCDPISGHVSLFWYQQALGQGPEFLTYFQNEAQLDKSGLPSDRFFAERPEGSVSTLKIQRTQQEDSAVYLCASFLSGGRISTDTQYFGPGTRLTVL.

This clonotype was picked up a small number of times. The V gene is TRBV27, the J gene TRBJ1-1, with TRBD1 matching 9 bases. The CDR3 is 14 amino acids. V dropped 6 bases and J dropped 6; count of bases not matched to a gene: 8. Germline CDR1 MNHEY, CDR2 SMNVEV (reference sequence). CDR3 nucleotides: TGTGCCAGCAGCCCTGGGACAGGGTTTGCTGAAGCTTTCTTT. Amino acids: CASSPGTGFAEAFF.